Listed here are 15 T cell receptor beta chains from one sample, sequenced in a study of regulatory T cells in long-lasting Graves disease. CDR3-region Arm-PCR and iRepertoire HTBI primers produced the TCR beta libraries. Each CDR3 protein is one row after TCRdb ran MiXCR on the multiplex PCR reads. The profile shows about 430,000 distinct CDR3 sequences, around a fifth of them singletons. Time point meaning: persistent/refractory GD, antithyroid drugs over 5 years with positive TRAb. Extracted PBMC RNA gave rise to the TCR library. Specimen: peripheral blood mononuclear cells (PBMCs), collected when the disease was refractory, from a patient treated with antithyroid drugs. All receptors derive from a female donor with Graves disease.

The genes are TRBV20-1 and TRBJ2-6; 9 bases align to TRBD1. Germline loops: CDR1 DFQATT, CDR2 SNEGSKA (reference sequence). Germline trimming cut 3 bases from V and 2 bases from J; bases unmatched to any gene: 5. The CDR3 consists of 16 residues. The CDR3 spells CSARDRGQTGANVLTF. The CDR3 nucleotides read TGCAGTGCTAGGGACAGGGGTCAGACTGGGGCCAACGTCCTGACTTTC.

This clonotype appeared a few times. This sequence joins TRBV5-1 and TRBJ1-1; no firm D call. CDR1 and CDR2 (germline): SGHRS, YFSETQ. With 4 bases removed from V and 3 bases from J, the gap between germline ends came to 16 bases. This CDR3 has 15 residues. CDR3 coding DNA: TGCGCCAGCAGCGTGTTATTTTCGGGTGACACTGAAGCTTTCTTT. Translated: CASSVLFSGDTEAFF.

This clonotype was observed many times. The V call is TRBV7-6, the J call TRBJ2-5; TRBD2 matches 12 bases. V lost 2 bases to trimming and J lost 4 bases; unmatched junction nucleotides: 2. This CDR3 is built from 15 residues. Germline V gene sequence: CDR1 SGHVS, CDR2 FNYEAQ. This CDR3 reads CASSLRLAGAETQYF. For the CDR3, the DNA is TGTGCCAGCAGCTTAAGACTAGCGGGAGCAGAGACCCAGTACTTC.

A note on this clonotype: The CDR3 does not close with the conserved phenylalanine or tryptophan, likely indicating a read error. The chain links TRBV29-1 to TRBJ2-7, with TRBD2 matching 14 bases. After removal of 0 bases from V and 3 bases from J, the junction contained 7 bases not matched to a gene. The germline V gene encodes CDR1 SQVTM and CDR2 ANQGSEA. The CDR3 extends over 17 amino acids. CDR3: CSVEDHGLAGGLYEQYL. The CDR3 DNA sequence: TGCAGCGTTGAAGACCATGGACTAGCGGGAGGCCTCTACGAGCAGTACCTC.

This chain joins TRBV7-9 and TRBJ1-2; no clear D gene. Germline lookup yields CDR1 SEHNR and CDR2 FQNEAQ (reference sequence). Trimming took off 1 base at V and 2 bases at J, with 8 bases between the two ends. The CDR3 covers 14 residues. CDR3 sequence: CASSLVEVNYGYTF. The CDR3 coding sequence is TGTGCCAGCAGCTTAGTTGAAGTAAACTATGGCTACACCTTC.

This clonotype was counted between two and nine times. This chain joins TRBV29-1 and TRBJ1-1; 8 bases agree with TRBD1. The CDR3 runs to 12 residues. V shed 6 bases, J shed 1 base, and the junction held 1 base outside the gene matches. The germline V gene has CDR1 SQVTM and CDR2 ANQGSEA. CDR3 DNA sequence: TGCAGCGTAGACAGGGGGAACACTGAAGCTTTCTTT. It encodes CSVDRGNTEAFF. The full variable domain, rest sourced from reference TRBV29-1 and TRBJ1-1, is SAVISQKPSRDICQRGTSLTIQCQVDSQVTMMFWYRQQPGQSLTLIATANQGSEATYESGFVIDKFPISRPNLTFSTLTVSNMSPEDSSIYLCSVDRGNTEAFFGQGTRLTVV.

This clonotype turned up a few times. V gene TRBV24-1 combines with J gene TRBJ2-1, with TRBD2 identical over 7 bases. Per the germline V gene, CDR1 is KGHDR and CDR2 is SFDVKD. V gave up 2 bases and J gave up 4 bases; unmatched junction bases: 4. This CDR3 region has 15 residues. The CDR3 bases are TGTGCCACCAGTGATTCTCCAGCGGGGTACAATGAGCAGTTCTTC. Encoded protein: CATSDSPAGYNEQFF.

The chain recombines TRBV5-4 with TRBJ2-2; the D gene is possibly TRBD2 (5 bases). The CDR3 is 14 amino acids. From germline, CDR1 is SGHNT and CDR2 YYREEE (reference sequence). Trimming pared 2 bases from V and 1 base from J, leaving 6 bases between. The DNA of the CDR3 is TGTGCCAGCAGCTTCGAGGGGAACACCGGGGAGCTGTTTTTT. Protein: CASSFEGNTGELFF.

This clonotype came up many times. CDR3 in amino acids: CASSLGTLGETQYF. CDR3 sequence (DNA): TGCGCCAGCAGCCTCGGGACTCTGGGGGAGACCCAGTACTTC. The chain joins TRBV5-1 to TRBJ2-5, with D possibly matching TRBD2 (6 bases). Deletions cut 4 bases from V and 5 bases from J, with 15 bases between. CDR3 length equals 14 residues. Germline V lookup: CDR1 SGHRS, CDR2 YFSETQ.

This clonotype was counted only a few times. The V gene is TRBV7-3, the J gene TRBJ2-6, with TRBD2 matching over 8 bases. The germline CDR1 and CDR2 sequences are SGHTA and FQGTGA. The trim removed 3 bases at V and 4 bases at J, leaving 2 bases unmatched. The length of the CDR3 is 15 residues. This CDR3 is CASSFSGVGANVLTF. The CDR3 DNA sequence: TGTGCCAGCAGCTTTAGCGGGGTCGGGGCCAACGTCCTGACTTTC. Full variable domain (outside the CDR3, taken from reference TRBV7-3 and TRBJ2-6): GAGVSQTPSNKVTEKGKYVELRCDPISGHTALYWYRQSLGQGPEFLIYFQGTGAADDSGLPNDRFFAVRPEGSVSTLKIQRTERGDSAVYLCASSFSGVGANVLTFGAGSRLTVL.

The chain is built from TRBV11-2 and TRBJ2-1; D is unresolved. The CDR3 totals 13 residues. Germline-derived CDR1 and CDR2 are SGHAT and FQNNGV. V was shortened by 2 bases and J by 5 bases, with 7 bases between the two germline ends. CDR3 region: CASSLLRNNEQFF. CDR3 in DNA: TGTGCCAGCAGCTTACTCCGAAACAATGAGCAGTTCTTC.

In the case of this clonotype: A read error may be the cause here, since a much bigger clone is one base away. The CDR3 does not close with the conserved phenylalanine or tryptophan, likely indicating a read error. The J gene is TRBJ1-6, the V gene TRBV5-6, with a possible D match to TRBD1 (5 bases). This CDR3 region has 12 residues. V was pared by 3 bases and J by 13 bases, with 11 bases between. CDR1 is SGHDT, CDR2 YYEEEE, per germline. CDR3 in amino acids: CASSYGGVPLHL. The CDR3 DNA is TGTGCCAGCAGCTATGGGGGGGTCCCCCTCCACCTT.

This clonotype was counted many times. The V gene is TRBV28, the J gene TRBJ2-7, with 9 nucleotides matching TRBD1. The V and J ends lost 7 bases and 3 bases, in that order; junction bases with no gene match: 10. This CDR3 comprises 15 residues. Per germline, CDR1 MDHEN and CDR2 SYDVKM. The CDR3 loop is CASTPSGTGNYEQYF. The CDR3 region has the DNA TGTGCCAGCACCCCCTCAGGGACAGGGAACTACGAGCAGTACTTC.

CDR3 residues: CASSIDRGGVIQPQHF. The CDR3 region has the DNA TGTGCCAGTAGTATAGACAGGGGGGGAGTAATCCAGCCCCAGCATTTT. The chain links TRBV19 to TRBJ1-5, with 7 bases identical to TRBD1. Looked up from germline, CDR1 is LNHDA and CDR2 is SQIVND (reference sequence). V was pared by 0 bases and J by 7 bases, with 9 bases of the junction left unmatched. The CDR3 has 16 residues.

There are a few counts of this clonotype. The CDR3 bases are TGTGCCAGCAGCGCGACGGGACAGGGGGCGGCCTACGAGCAGTACTTC. Its protein is CASSATGQGAAYEQYF. The chain couples TRBV3-1 to TRBJ2-7, with 12 bases that match TRBD1. Germline loops: CDR1 LGHDT, CDR2 YNNKEL (reference sequence). Trimming at V came to 5 bases and at J to 2 bases, leaving 7 bases not matched to a gene. This CDR3 region has 16 residues.